The T cell receptor beta chain described here comes from a study of shared clonotypes between healthy human individuals. Whole-study findings and limits: Some clonotypes were shared by all four sorted-subset donors, while others were not shared. The non-shared ones had lower generation probabilities than the shared ones.

This CDR3 has 13 residues. CDR1 SEHNR and CDR2 FQNEAQ come from the germline V gene (reference sequence). The V gene lost 6 bases and the J gene lost 2 bases, with 10 bases spanning the gap. About this clone: Antigen: not known.

Only CD45RO-negative cells positively selected for CCR7 counted as naive CD8 cells, so terminally differentiated effector memory CD45RA+ cells were excluded. Study donors comprised healthy, HIV-negative adults devoid of recent acute infection or vaccination. Only Caucasian adults living in Nashville, Tennessee made up the donor group. The data were produced by immunoSEQ multiplex PCR, yet TCRdb's version contains in-frame clones alone and is incomplete. The table records around 2,000,000 clones, roughly 91% of them present only once. The sample taken for sequencing was naive CD8+ T cells from PBMCs. The V and J genes are TRBV7-9 and TRBJ2-5; possibly TRBD1 for D (5 bases). This sequence was found in a man aged 18 to 30 in good health. Some clones in this sample may be carry-over from other donors' samples. The CDR3, as DNA: TGTGCCAGCAGAGACAGTAGACAAGAGACCCAGTACTTC. Translating gives CASRDSRQETQYF.